The clone carrying this T cell receptor (beta chain) was recorded many times. What it binds is unknown. This record belongs to a study of response to subunit inactivated influenza vaccine. Findings of the study overall: Authors suggested that a seasonal influenza vaccination recruits few new T cells each time.

TCRdb redid the calling of the RT-PCR reads with MiXCR, one entry per CDR3 protein. The repertoire includes 500,000 or so distinct CDR3 sequences, approximately 11% of them detected once, and around 12% sits in the top ten. V lost 4 bases, J lost 3 bases, and 1 base stayed unmatched. The CDR3 covers 13 residues. The sequences come from PBMCs from blood, collected 35 to 45 days after vaccination. This receptor was taken from a man aged 45-65 years who received an inactivated influenza vaccine. J is TRBJ2-7 and V is TRBV12-3 or TRBV12-4, with 9 bases aligning to TRBD1. CDR3 sequence: CASSWDRVYEQYF. The CDR3, as DNA: TGTGCCAGCAGTTGGGACAGGGTCTACGAGCAGTACTTC.